A single sample is the source of the 21 T cell receptor beta chains below, sequenced in a study of identical twins. Using its own MiXCR run on the 5' RACE reads, TCRdb lists one record per CDR3 protein. The data hold 500,000 to 550,000 distinct CDR3 sequences, with about a fifth observed a single time. These data were also filed under a second study, of yellow fever vaccine responses in identical twins.

The source material was CD4+ T cells sorted from blood. The receptor set was obtained from a woman aged 18-29 years in good health.

V gene TRBV7-9 combines with J gene TRBJ2-1; no firm D call. Trimming removed 10 bases at V and 6 bases at J, with 13 bases between. The germline V gene has CDR1 SEHNR and CDR2 FQNEAQ (reference sequence). This CDR3 comprises 12 residues. The CDR3, as DNA: TGTGCCACATGGATAGTAGGCAATGAGCAGTTCTTC. Translated: CATWIVGNEQFF.

V gene TRBV12-3 or TRBV12-4 combines with J gene TRBJ1-2; the match to TRBD1 covers 12 bases. The CDR3 covers 14 residues. J was trimmed by 7 bases and V by 7 bases; bases with no gene match: 7. DNA for the CDR3: TGTGCCAGCAACCGGGGACAGGGGGCGGGTGGCTACACCTTC. Translated: CASNRGQGAGGYTF.

This clonotype was recorded at least ten times. The chain couples TRBV5-1 to TRBJ2-7; TRBD1 agrees at 7 bases. This CDR3 comprises 14 residues. Germline V lookup: CDR1 SGHRS, CDR2 YFSETQ. The trim removed 2 bases at V and 4 bases at J, leaving 6 bases unmatched. This CDR3 is CASSFSTGSYEQYF. CDR3 coding DNA: TGCGCCAGCAGCTTCTCGACAGGGTCTTACGAGCAGTACTTC.

This clonotype was observed a handful of times. The chain carries TRBV3-1 and TRBJ2-7, with 10 positions matching TRBD2. Trimming removed 0 bases from V and 3 bases from J; junction bases left unmatched: 8. CDR3 size: 17 residues. CDR1 LGHDT and CDR2 YNNKEL come from the germline V gene (reference sequence). In nucleotides, the CDR3 is TGTGCCAGCAGCCAAGATTCGCTAGCGGGAGTCAGCTACGAGCAGTACTTC. Translated, it gives CASSQDSLAGVSYEQYF.

There are a few counts of this clonotype. V usage is TRBV12-3 or TRBV12-4 and J usage is TRBJ2-7, with D perhaps TRBD2 (5 bases). This CDR3 region has 12 residues. Trimming pared 3 bases from V and 6 bases from J, leaving 9 bases between. This CDR3 reads CASSFGLPEQYF. The CDR3 nucleotides are TGTGCCAGCAGTTTCGGACTGCCCGAGCAGTACTTC.

This clonotype was observed a few times. The chain carries TRBV15 and TRBJ2-2; D is possibly TRBD2 (6 bases). The CDR3 has 15 residues. Between the trimmed V and J ends, which lost 1 base and 4 bases, there was a span of 10 bases. Germline loops: CDR1 LNHNV, CDR2 YYDKDF (reference sequence). CDR3 DNA sequence: TGTGCCACCAGCAGAGCACGAGCGGGCACCGGGGAGCTGTTTTTT. This sequence encodes CATSRARAGTGELFF.

The chain couples TRBV2 to TRBJ2-1; 9 nucleotides line up with TRBD1. The CDR3 is 15 amino acids. Germline CDR1 and CDR2: SNHLY and FYNNEI. Trimming removed 3 bases from V and 3 bases from J; junction bases left unmatched: 3. CDR3 DNA sequence: TGTGCCAGCAGTGAGGAGACAGGGGGCTACAATGAGCAGTTCTTC. It specifies CASSEETGGYNEQFF.

The gene calls are TRBV3-1 and TRBJ2-5; D gene unclear. V lost 4 bases to trimming and J lost 5 bases, with 11 bases between them. The CDR3 is 13 residues long. Per germline, CDR1 LGHDT and CDR2 YNNKEL (reference sequence). The CDR3 reads CASSPRTRETQYF. CDR3 in DNA: TGTGCCAGCAGCCCACGGACCCGGGAGACCCAGTACTTC.

The chain is built from TRBV11-2 and TRBJ2-7, with 7 nucleotides matching TRBD2. Trimming cost V 0 bases and J 0 bases; bases outside gene matches: 11. This CDR3 is 18 amino acids long. The germline V gene encodes CDR1 SGHAT and CDR2 FQNNGV. The chain's CDR3 is CASSLDRMRLAFSYEQYF. Here the CDR3 DNA reads TGTGCCAGCAGCTTAGATCGTATGAGACTAGCCTTCTCCTACGAGCAGTACTTC.

This clonotype turned up a few times. The chain is built from TRBV7-9 and TRBJ2-1; possibly TRBD2 for D (5 bases). Trimming took off 3 bases at V and 6 bases at J, with 15 bases between the two ends. The CDR3 has 15 residues. The V gene's germline CDR1 is SEHNR and CDR2 FQNEAQ (reference sequence). The CDR3 spells CASSLRELKANEQFF. The CDR3 DNA reads as TGTGCCAGCAGCTTGAGGGAATTAAAGGCCAATGAGCAGTTCTTC.

CDR3 protein: CASSPPAGQPQHF. The CDR3 nucleotides are TGTGCCAGCAGCCCCCCGGCGGGGCAGCCCCAGCATTTT. The chain is built from TRBV5-8 and TRBJ1-5; D remains ambiguous. V lost 4 bases and J lost 7, with 12 bases in between. The germline gives CDR1 SGHTS, CDR2 YDEGEE. The CDR3 spans 13 residues. The whole variable domain, remainder taken from reference TRBV5-8 and TRBJ1-5, is EAGVTQSPTHLIKTRGQQATLRCSPISGHTSVYWYQQALGLGLQFLLWYDEGEERNRGNFPPRFSGRQFPNYSSELNVNALELEDSALYLCASSPPAGQPQHFGDGTRLSIL.

This clonotype was seen only once. The germline gene is not matched at one end of the junction; a read error may be the cause. The genes are TRBV24-1 and TRBJ2-1; 8 nucleotides match TRBD1. The CDR3 runs 17 residues. In germline, CDR1 is KGHDR, CDR2 SFDVKD. Here the CDR3 reads CDTSDLYGQGGFNEQFF. The CDR3 DNA sequence: TGTGACACCAGTGATCTCTACGGACAGGGAGGCTTCAATGAGCAGTTCTTC.

This chain links TRBV20-1 with TRBJ2-1, with 14 bases aligning to TRBD2. In germline, CDR1 is DFQATT, CDR2 SNEGSKA (reference sequence). The trim removed 1 base at V and 4 bases at J, leaving 12 bases unmatched. This CDR3 has 19 residues. Here the CDR3 reads CSARGSGLAGGQSYNEQFF. In DNA, the CDR3 is TGCAGTGCTAGAGGGTCAGGACTAGCGGGAGGTCAGAGTTACAATGAGCAGTTCTTC.

V usage is TRBV7-6 and J usage is TRBJ2-3; TRBD2 matches 7 bases. The CDR3 is 16 amino acids. With 5 bases clipped from V and 0 bases from J, the junction kept 8 bases outside the gene matches. Germline V gene data show CDR1 as SGHVS and CDR2 as FNYEAQ. CDR3 loop: CASSPGGGSSTDTQYF. As DNA, the CDR3 is TGTGCCAGCAGCCCCGGGGGAGGGTCGAGCACAGATACGCAGTATTTT.

This clonotype was found a few times. The V call is TRBV7-8, the J call TRBJ2-3, with D hard to call. Trimming took 8 bases from V and 5 from J, leaving 11 bases between them. Germline V CDR1 and CDR2: SGHVS, FQNEAQ. CDR3 length: 12 amino acids. CDR3 DNA sequence: TGTGCCAGCCAAGATTGGAAAGATACGCAGTATTTT. This translates into CASQDWKDTQYF. Variable domain in full (rest from reference TRBV7-8 and TRBJ2-3): GAGVSQSPRYKVAKRGQDVALRCDPISGHVSLFWYQQALGQGPEFLTYFQNEAQLDKSGLPSDRFFAERPEGSVSTLKIQRTQQEDSAVYLCASQDWKDTQYFGPGTRLTVL.

This clonotype was detected ten times or more. This rearrangement joins TRBV14 to TRBJ2-1; 16 bases are shared with TRBD2. CDR3 length: 15 residues. V trimming: 4 bases; J trimming: 9 bases; junction bases outside the gene matches: 3. From germline, CDR1 is SGHDN and CDR2 FVKESK. DNA of the CDR3: TGTGCCAGCAGCCCGGGACTAGCGGGAGGGACTGAGCAGTTCTTC. Amino acids: CASSPGLAGGTEQFF.

This clonotype was recorded a few times. V usage is TRBV6-1 and J usage is TRBJ2-3; 8 nucleotides match TRBD2. This CDR3 has 14 residues. Germline V CDR1 and CDR2: MNHNS, SASEGT. With 6 bases clipped from V and 6 bases from J, the junction kept 8 bases outside the gene matches. CDR3 amino acids: CASRPGLGWDTQYF. In DNA, the CDR3 is TGTGCCAGCAGGCCGGGACTAGGTTGGGATACGCAGTATTTT.

This clonotype has just a few counts. The J gene is TRBJ2-1, the V gene TRBV29-1, with D hard to call. In germline, CDR1 is SQVTM, CDR2 ANQGSEA. This CDR3 has 12 residues. The CDR3 spells CSAAVSAVEQFF. DNA of the CDR3: TGCAGTGCAGCTGTCTCGGCGGTTGAGCAGTTCTTC.

This clonotype was observed a few times. This chain's CDR3 is CATGGRTAQETQYF. CDR3 nucleotide sequence: TGTGCCACAGGGGGGCGAACAGCCCAAGAGACCCAGTACTTC. The V call is TRBV10-3, the J call TRBJ2-5, with a possible D match to TRBD1 (7 bases). V was shortened by 10 bases and J by 1 base, with 16 bases between the two germline ends. The CDR3 extends over 14 amino acids. Germline values: CDR1 ENHRY, CDR2 SYGVKD.

This clonotype showed up just a few times. This chain links TRBV2 with TRBJ2-2, with 11 positions matching TRBD2. V was clipped by 7 bases and J by 0 bases; unmatched bases: 4. Germline V gives CDR1 SNHLY, CDR2 FYNNEI. CDR3 length: 16 amino acids. CDR3 amino acids: CASTRLAGTNTGELFF. The CDR3 DNA reads TGTGCCAGCACTAGACTAGCGGGGACGAACACCGGGGAGCTGTTTTTT. The whole variable domain, filled in from reference TRBV2 and TRBJ2-2, reads EPEVTQTPSHQVTQMGQEVILRCVPISNHLYFYWYRQILGQKVEFLVSFYNNEISEKSEIFDDQFSVERPDGSNFTLKIRSTKLEDSAMYFCASTRLAGTNTGELFFGEGSRLTVL.

The rearrangement joins TRBV29-1 to TRBJ1-1; tentative D call: TRBD1 (6 bases). The V and J ends lost 7 bases and 2 bases respectively, with 20 bases between them. The CDR3 extends over 15 amino acids. The germline gives CDR1 SQVTM, CDR2 ANQGSEA. The CDR3 loop is CSGRPNPGTNTEAFF. The CDR3 region has the DNA TGCAGCGGACGTCCCAACCCAGGGACAAACACTGAAGCTTTCTTT.